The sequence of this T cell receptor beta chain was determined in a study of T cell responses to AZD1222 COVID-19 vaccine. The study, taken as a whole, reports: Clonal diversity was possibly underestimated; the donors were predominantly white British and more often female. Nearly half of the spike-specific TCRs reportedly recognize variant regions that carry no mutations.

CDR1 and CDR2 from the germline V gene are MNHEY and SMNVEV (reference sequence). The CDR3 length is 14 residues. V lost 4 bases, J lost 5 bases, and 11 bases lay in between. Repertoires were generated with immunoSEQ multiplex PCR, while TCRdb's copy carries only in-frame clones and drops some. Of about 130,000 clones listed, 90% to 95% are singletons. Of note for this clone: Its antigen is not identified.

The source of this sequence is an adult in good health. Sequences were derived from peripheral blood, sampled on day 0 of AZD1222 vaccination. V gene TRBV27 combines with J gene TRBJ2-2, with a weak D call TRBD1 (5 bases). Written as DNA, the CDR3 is TGTGCCAGCAGTTGGGGCAGGGAAACCGGGGAGCTGTTTTTT. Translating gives CASSWGRETGELFF.